Listed below are T cell receptor beta chains from one sample, sequenced in a study of T-cell memory formation after mild COVID-19. TCRdb re-called the 5' RACE reads with MiXCR, one entry per CDR3 protein. Of some 200,000 distinct CDR3 sequences in the sample, around 8.8% were seen once. Input material: PBMCs or a T cell subset sorted from them (not recorded which). The receptors originated from a man between 18 and 35 years old who had mild COVID-19 (a few samples of this study predate the infection). Cell type and time point are not known. The CDR3 runs from the conserved cysteine through the conserved F or W.

TRBV6-2/TRBV6-3,TRBJ2-1,14,CASSYQVTWNEQFF
TRBV7-9,TRBJ2-5,14,CASSRWDRAVTQYF
TRBV4-3,TRBJ1-1,15,CASSPLGGGNTEAFF
TRBV18,TRBJ1-6,17,CASSQQGSAPYNSPLHF
TRBV11-2,TRBJ1-1,18,CASSLQSSPGRGNTEAFF
TRBV7-9,TRBJ1-1,15,CASSLAHRGNTEAFF
TRBV12-3/TRBV12-4,TRBJ1-5,16,CASSSNQGASNQPQHF
TRBV29-1,TRBJ1-2,13,CSVPGDTNYGYTF
TRBV4-3,TRBJ2-1,19,CASSQEIGGPGSIYNEQFF
TRBV15,TRBJ2-3,16,CATSREWQLSTDTQYF
TRBV18,TRBJ2-1,14,CASSPPEGFNEQFF
TRBV10-3,TRBJ1-2,12,CAIRVGGSGYTF
TRBV7-6,TRBJ2-1,14,CASSPGRIYNEQFF
TRBV7-8,TRBJ2-3,13,CASSTSITDTQYF
TRBV7-2,TRBJ2-7,13,CASSSKGGYEQYF
TRBV20-1,TRBJ2-5,12,CSARSGAETQYF
TRBV25-1,TRBJ1-1,13,CASSERGGTEAFF
TRBV20-1,TRBJ2-3,14,CSARGITGRDTQYF
TRBV29-1,TRBJ1-6,13,CSARRGYNSPLHF
TRBV20-1,TRBJ2-5,12,CSATLMRETQYF
TRBV7-6,TRBJ2-1,15,CASSLDVSVSNEQFF
TRBV25-1,TRBJ1-4,11,CASTTGEKLFF
TRBV5-6,TRBJ2-5,14,CASSFAGSRETQYF
TRBV4-1,TRBJ1-5,13,CASSQDIDQPQHF
TRBV29-1,TRBJ2-5,14,CSVLPGPNFGTQYF
TRBV2,TRBJ1-1,11,CAGRVNTEAFF
TRBV5-1,TRBJ2-3,16,CASSLSSGSSTDTQYF
TRBV7-3,TRBJ2-3,16,CASSHSAGGGTDTQYF
TRBV5-1,TRBJ2-5,16,CASSVAGGLPQATQYF
TRBV5-1,TRBJ1-4,14,CASSREATNEKLFF